A single sample is the source of the 10 T cell receptor beta chains below, sequenced in a study of cytotoxic CD8 clonotypes in ibrutinib-treated CLL. Libraries were prepared by immunoSEQ multiplex PCR; TCRdb keeps only in-frame clonotypes and omits some of them. The table records more than 85,000 clones, 60% to 80% of them present only once. The sequenced sample was PBMCs, obtained after 12 months of ibrutinib treatment. These receptors were obtained from a human donor with chronic lymphocytic leukemia.

V usage is TRBV5-6 and J usage is TRBJ2-2, with no clear D. V lost 4 bases and J lost 0, with 13 bases in between. The germline CDR1 and CDR2 sequences are SGHDT and YYEEEE. The CDR3 has 16 amino acids. CDR3 loop: CASSPLPRANTGELFF. The CDR3 DNA is TGTGCCAGCAGCCCTCTACCCCGGGCGAACACCGGGGAGCTGTTTTTT.

The chain is built from TRBV20-1 and TRBJ1-1; D not resolved. Germline V gives CDR1 DFQATT, CDR2 SNEGSKA (reference sequence). The CDR3 runs 10 residues. Trimming shortened V by 6 bases and J by 5 bases, and 7 bases separated the two germline ends. The CDR3 coding sequence is TGCAGTGCCTCGAGGACTGAAGCTTTCTTT. The encoded protein is CSASRTEAFF.

The chain joins TRBV30 to TRBJ2-1; no definite D call. Trimming stripped 4 bases from V and 7 bases from J, with 14 bases between. CDR3 length equals 13 residues. CDR1 and CDR2 from the germline V gene are GTSNPN and SVGIG (reference sequence). The CDR3 spells CAWKPDIGNEQFF. DNA for the CDR3: TGTGCCTGGAAGCCAGACATTGGGAATGAGCAGTTCTTC.

The genes are TRBV5-1 and TRBJ2-7; TRBD2 matches 9 bases. The germline V gene encodes CDR1 SGHRS and CDR2 YFSETQ. The CDR3 is made up of 16 amino acids. The V and J ends lost 4 bases and 2 bases, in that order; junction bases with no gene match: 10. CDR3 nucleotide sequence: TGCGCCAGCAGCCCATCGTCGGGACTAGCAGCCTACGAGCAGTACTTC. Its protein product is CASSPSSGLAAYEQYF.

The chain recombines TRBV30 with TRBJ1-6; D unresolved. The germline V gene encodes CDR1 GTSNPN and CDR2 SVGIG (reference sequence). Between the trimmed V and J ends, which lost 0 bases and 14 bases, there was a span of 14 bases. This CDR3 is built from 13 residues. The CDR3 is CAWSVESGRALHF. Written as DNA, the CDR3 is TGTGCCTGGAGTGTGGAATCAGGTCGGGCCCTCCACTTT.

V gene TRBV4-1 combines with J gene TRBJ1-4; TRBD1 aligns across 7 bases. The V segment lost 3 bases and the J segment 2 bases; nucleotides outside the gene matches: 9. This CDR3 spans 17 amino acids. Germline CDR1 and CDR2: MGHRA and YSYEKL. CDR3 region: CASSQEGGQLTNEKLFF. The CDR3 coding sequence is TGCGCCAGCAGCCAGGAGGGGGGACAGCTTACTAATGAAAAACTGTTTTTT.

V usage is TRBV11-2 and J usage is TRBJ2-3, with TRBD1 as a possible D gene (5 bases). V was pared by 1 base and J by 5 bases, with 10 bases between. The CDR3 consists of 14 residues. CDR1 is SGHAT, CDR2 FQNNGV, per germline. This chain's CDR3 is CASSLGTSEDTQYF. The CDR3 nucleotides read TGTGCCAGCAGCTTAGGGACATCGGAAGATACGCAGTATTTT.

The chain carries TRBV9 and TRBJ1-2, with 10 bases fitting TRBD1. Trimming at V came to 3 bases and at J to 7 bases, leaving 6 bases not matched to a gene. This CDR3 has 14 residues. Per germline, CDR1 SGDLS and CDR2 YYNGEE. CDR3 in amino acids: CASSAGQGLGGYTF. The CDR3, as DNA: TGTGCCAGCAGCGCGGGACAGGGGTTGGGTGGCTACACCTTC.

The J gene is TRBJ1-2, the V gene TRBV13; D may be TRBD1 (5 bases). The V and J ends lost 4 bases and 7 bases respectively, with 10 bases between them. Germline assignment: CDR1 PRHDT and CDR2 FYEKMQ (reference sequence). This CDR3 contains 12 residues. Here the CDR3 reads CASSSQGGGYTF. The CDR3 DNA sequence: TGTGCCAGCAGCTCCCAGGGAGGTGGCTACACCTTC.

The chain recombines TRBV19 with TRBJ2-5; either TRBD1 or TRBD2 may fit D (5 bases each). V was pared by 8 bases and J by 5 bases, with 21 bases between. CDR3 length equals 15 residues. The germline V gene encodes CDR1 LNHDA and CDR2 SQIVND (reference sequence). In DNA form, the CDR3 reads TGTGCCAGTCCTGGGACCCGGGGCAACGAGGAGACCCAGTACTTC. Encoded protein: CASPGTRGNEETQYF.